This T cell receptor beta chain was identified in a study of early T cells in non-severe SARS-CoV-2 infection. Turning to the study itself: Sequencing used unsorted whole-blood bulk RNA, so chains lack pairing.

Individually, cDNA molecules had unique molecular identifiers attached to them. TCRdb ran MiXCR on the 5' RACE reads and lists one entry per CDR3 protein. Of tens of thousands of distinct CDR3 sequences listed, 5.5% to 7% were seen once; the top ten hold about 3.6%. The sequence came from an adult who was a healthcare worker with PCR-confirmed SARS-CoV-2 infection or an uninfected control (not recorded which). Sequenced here: whole blood, sampled at baseline.

The CDR3 bases are TGTGCCAGCAGCTCCGACTGGGTCATCGGAGTAGATACGCAGTATTTT. As protein: CASSSDWVIGVDTQYF. The chain has TRBV5-6 and TRBJ2-3; D is unclear. V was pared by 3 bases and J by 5 bases, with 19 bases between. The germline CDR1 and CDR2 sequences are SGHDT and YYEEEE. This CDR3 has 16 residues.